The sequence of this TCR beta chain was determined in a study of blood T cell repertoires in COVID-19. Study-level information: Collection of acute and convalescent COVID-19 samples took place in the United States, Italy and Spain. PBMCs, B-cell-depleted T cells, or T cells provided the cDNA or gDNA that made up the material.

CDR3 length: 11 amino acids. The germline V gene has CDR1 DFQATT and CDR2 SNEGSKA (reference sequence). V shed 5 bases, J shed 7 bases, and the junction held 5 bases outside the gene matches. In the authors' workflow: For nucleated cells, counts were estimated from reference gene primer amplification. Profiling relied on immunoSEQ multiplex PCR, and the TCRdb table lists in-frame clones only, not all of them. The V and J calls and clone size are taken from that table; D and trimming were inferred from the DNA. Among around 140,000 clones listed, roughly 88% were seen once. The source of this sequence is an older man with acute or convalescent COVID-19. The chain carries TRBV20-1 and TRBJ2-7; TRBD1 aligns across 7 bases. Sequencing was carried out using peripheral blood. CDR3 in DNA: TGCAGTGCTGGAGCAGGGGGAGAGCAGTACTTC. Amino acid sequence: CSAGAGGEQYF.